These 32 T cell receptor beta chains share one sample of origin, sequenced in a study of naive and memory T cell subsets. Study observations and caveats: Possibly reflecting memory cells re-expressing CD45RA, a few larger clonotypes occurred in naive repertoires, especially CD8.

The beta constant-region primer was an equimolar mix of two oligonucleotides covering TRBC1 and TRBC2. The ligated cDNA underwent four PCR rounds using SP2 and nested alpha and beta constant-region primers. TCRdb re-derived calls from the UMI-ligation and nested PCR reads in MiXCR, one entry per CDR3 protein. The sample consists of under 150,000 distinct CDR3 sequences, under 25% of them appearing once. Their cognate antigens are unknown. Material: naive CD8+ T cells from blood. Receptors originate from a human donor in good health.

This clonotype was found a few times. The chain links TRBV27 to TRBJ2-3; 10 bases align to TRBD1. The CDR3 is 16 residues long. The ends lost 3 bases at V and 9 bases at J; junction bases unmatched: 12. CDR1 and CDR2 from the germline V gene are MNHEY and SMNVEV (reference sequence). The CDR3 sequence: CASSFPTGGEVSTQYF. For the CDR3, the DNA is TGTGCCAGCAGTTTTCCGACAGGGGGCGAAGTGTCAACGCAGTATTTT.

This rearrangement joins TRBV5-1 to TRBJ2-3, with TRBD2 matching over 10 bases. This CDR3 is built from 14 residues. Germline V gene lookup returns CDR1 SGHRS and CDR2 YFSETQ. V shed 4 bases, J shed 4 bases, and the junction held 3 bases outside the gene matches. The CDR3 sequence: CASSGGLAADTQYF. CDR3 bases: TGCGCCAGCAGCGGTGGACTAGCGGCAGATACGCAGTATTTT.

V usage is TRBV6-5 and J usage is TRBJ1-3; D is undetermined. Germline CDR1 and CDR2: MNHEY and SVGAGI. With 4 bases removed from V and 0 bases from J, the gap between germline ends came to 7 bases. This CDR3 spans 14 amino acids. The CDR3 nucleotides are TGTGCCAGCAGTTTAACAAACTCTGGAAACACCATATATTTT. It yields the protein CASSLTNSGNTIYF.

This clonotype was found a few times. This chain links TRBV7-6 with TRBJ2-1; D is undetermined. This CDR3 has 16 amino acids. Germline-derived CDR1 and CDR2 are SGHVS and FNYEAQ. V lost 3 bases and J 1 base, leaving 13 bases between the germline ends. The chain's CDR3 is CASSFRGTPSYNEQFF. The CDR3 DNA is TGTGCCAGCAGCTTCAGAGGCACCCCTTCCTACAATGAGCAGTTCTTC.

This chain links TRBV28 with TRBJ2-7; TRBD2 might be the D (6 bases). The CDR3 extends over 15 amino acids. V was cut by 1 base and J by 5 bases, with 15 bases left in between. In germline, CDR1 is MDHEN, CDR2 SYDVKM. The CDR3: CASSLYGGAQDEQYF. The CDR3 DNA reads as TGTGCCAGCAGTTTATACGGAGGGGCGCAAGACGAGCAGTACTTC.

This clonotype appeared a single time. The chain carries TRBV19 and TRBJ2-7; no reliable D call. The CDR3 runs to 16 residues. Germline loops: CDR1 LNHDA, CDR2 SQIVND (reference sequence). V lost 0 bases and J lost 3, with 15 bases in between. The CDR3 DNA is TGTGCCAGTAGTATAGATTTGTCAGTACGGAACTACGAGCAGTACTTC. Its translation: CASSIDLSVRNYEQYF.

V and J are TRBV27 and TRBJ1-5; unclear D gene. Per the germline V gene, CDR1 is MNHEY and CDR2 is SMNVEV (reference sequence). The V and J ends lost 4 bases and 4 bases respectively, with 11 bases between them. CDR3 length: 14 residues. DNA of the CDR3: TGTGCCAGCAGTTCCCCGGACCGGAATCAGCCCCAGCATTTT. This sequence encodes CASSSPDRNQPQHF.

The V call is TRBV28, the J call TRBJ2-7; D possibly corresponds to TRBD2 (6 bases). Germline V CDR1 and CDR2: MDHEN, SYDVKM. This CDR3 contains 14 residues. The V end was cut by 2 bases, the J end by 3 bases, with 11 bases between. The CDR3 sequence is CASSLRAGFYEQYF. In DNA, the CDR3 is TGTGCCAGCAGTTTACGGGCGGGGTTCTACGAGCAGTACTTC.

The genes are TRBV29-1 and TRBJ2-2; D possibly corresponds to TRBD1 (5 bases). V was pared by 3 bases and J by 9 bases, with 8 bases between. The germline V gene has CDR1 SQVTM and CDR2 ANQGSEA. The CDR3 has 11 residues. Written as DNA, the CDR3 is TGCAGCGTTGAGCAGGGCCGGGAGCTGTTTTTT. This gives the protein CSVEQGRELFF.

The J gene is TRBJ2-2, the V gene TRBV7-9, with 8 bases lining up with TRBD2. This CDR3 has 14 amino acids. The germline gives CDR1 SEHNR, CDR2 FQNEAQ (reference sequence). The V and J ends lost 8 bases and 6 bases, in that order; junction bases with no gene match: 8. CDR3 sequence: CASPTGGHPGELFF. The CDR3, as DNA: TGTGCCAGCCCTACGGGGGGGCACCCCGGGGAGCTGTTTTTT.

This clonotype turned up a few times. V is TRBV7-2 and J is TRBJ1-1; D unresolved. The CDR3 consists of 14 residues. Germline CDR1 is SGHTA and CDR2 is FQGNSA. The V and J ends lost 4 bases and 8 bases respectively, with 17 bases between them. The CDR3 DNA follows: TGTGCCAGCAGCTCTTTCGGGCTAAGCGCGGAAGCTTTCTTT. Its translation: CASSSFGLSAEAFF.

A few counts support this clonotype. V usage is TRBV2 and J usage is TRBJ1-2; D not certain. Between the trimmed V and J ends, which lost 6 bases and 9 bases, there was a span of 14 bases. Germline assignment: CDR1 SNHLY and CDR2 FYNNEI. This CDR3 is built from 12 residues. For the CDR3, the DNA is TGTGCCAGCAGAGAGAGTACGATCCGCTACACCTTC. Its protein is CASRESTIRYTF.

A few counts support this clonotype. The V and J genes are TRBV2 and TRBJ2-1; a possible D gene is TRBD1 (5 bases). This CDR3 region has 16 residues. Trimming pared 2 bases from V and 7 bases from J, leaving 18 bases between. Germline V gene data show CDR1 as SNHLY and CDR2 as FYNNEI. The CDR3 here is CASSELVGRAGNEQFF. As DNA, the CDR3 is TGTGCCAGCAGTGAACTAGTAGGCAGGGCTGGGAATGAGCAGTTCTTC.

This chain joins TRBV7-9 and TRBJ2-7, with D possibly being TRBD1 (6 bases). The CDR3 is 12 amino acids. Germline V gene sequence: CDR1 SEHNR, CDR2 FQNEAQ (reference sequence). Trimming left V 7 bases short and J 3 bases short, with 10 bases between. The chain's CDR3 is CASNPQGYEQYF. The CDR3 DNA sequence: TGTGCCAGCAACCCACAGGGCTACGAGCAGTACTTC. Combining the CDR3 with reference TRBV7-9 and TRBJ2-7 gives the whole variable domain DTGVSQNPRHKITKRGQNVTFRCDPISEHNRLYWYRQTLGQGPEFLTYFQNEAQLEKSRLLSDRFSAERPKGSFSTLEIQRTEQGDSAMYLCASNPQGYEQYFGPGTRLTVT.

V is TRBV21-1 and J is TRBJ2-7; TRBD1 reflects the table's D call only, with no check against the DNA. TRBV21-1 is designated a pseudogene. CDR3 length: 15 amino acids. CDR3 residues: CASSNGTGLYYEQYF. For the CDR3, the DNA is TGTGCCAGCAGCAACGGGACAGGGCTTTACTACGAGCAGTACTTC.

This clonotype has more than one count but fewer than ten. The V call is TRBV6-2 or TRBV6-3, the J call TRBJ1-2; no definite D call. The ends were cut back, 1 base at V and 6 bases at J, with 18 bases in the middle. Germline V gives CDR1 MNHEY, CDR2 SVGEGT. The length of the CDR3 is 16 residues. The CDR3 DNA reads as TGTGCCAGCAGTTACTACGGGGTTCTAGCTTCAGATGGCTACACCTTC. It is translated as CASSYYGVLASDGYTF.

This chain links TRBV4-1 with TRBJ1-1; tentative D call: TRBD1 (6 bases). Trimming removed 6 bases from V and 5 bases from J, with 22 bases in between. The germline CDR1 and CDR2 sequences are MGHRA and YSYEKL. The length of the CDR3 is 16 residues. This CDR3 is CASRQREGGVGTEAFF. CDR3 nucleotides: TGCGCCAGCAGGCAACGAGAAGGGGGTGTCGGGACTGAAGCTTTCTTT.

In its sample, this clonotype was seen once. The chain carries TRBV6-2 or TRBV6-3 and TRBJ2-1, with TRBD2 identical over 11 bases. In germline, CDR1 is MNHEY, CDR2 SVGEGT. After removal of 4 bases from V and 7 bases from J, the junction contained 15 bases not matched to a gene. This CDR3 spans 18 amino acids. The CDR3 loop is CASSWSLAGAPDENEQFF. For the CDR3, the DNA is TGTGCCAGCAGTTGGTCACTAGCGGGAGCCCCAGATGAGAATGAGCAGTTCTTC.

There are a few counts of this clonotype. The V and J genes are TRBV6-6 and TRBJ2-3, with D possibly being TRBD2 (6 bases). Looked up from germline, CDR1 is MNHNY and CDR2 is SVGAGI (reference sequence). V lost 6 bases and J 2 bases, leaving 15 bases between the germline ends. The CDR3 extends over 15 amino acids. Written as DNA, the CDR3 is TGTGCCAGCAGCACCCGGGACTCCTACACAGATACGCAGTATTTT. This sequence encodes CASSTRDSYTDTQYF.

This chain connects TRBV6-5 to TRBJ2-6; D is perhaps TRBD2 (5 bases). The germline CDR1 and CDR2 sequences are MNHEY and SVGAGI. There are 17 residues in the CDR3. Trimming stripped 0 bases from V and 2 bases from J, with 11 bases between. For the CDR3, the DNA is TGTGCCAGCAGTTACTCAACTAGTGGCCCTGGGGCCAACGTCCTGACTTTC. Amino acid sequence: CASSYSTSGPGANVLTF.

The table lists this clonotype with a few counts. The chain carries TRBV12-5 and TRBJ1-5; D is unresolved. The V and J ends lost 3 bases and 4 bases respectively, with 10 bases between them. This CDR3 is 14 amino acids long. Germline V gene sequence: CDR1 LGHNT, CDR2 FRNRAP. The CDR3 DNA sequence: TGTGCTAGTGGTTTCCCGAGTCCTAATCAGCCCCAGCATTTT. It is translated as CASGFPSPNQPQHF.

CDR3 coding DNA: TGTGCCAGCAGTTACGTCCGGACAGGGGATGGCTACACCTTC. This codes for CASSYVRTGDGYTF. This chain links TRBV6-5 with TRBJ1-2; 9 bases are shared with TRBD1. Germline CDR1 MNHEY, CDR2 SVGAGI. V lost 2 bases to trimming and J lost 6 bases; unmatched junction nucleotides: 4. This CDR3 contains 14 residues.

This clonotype was picked up a small number of times. V is TRBV14 and J is TRBJ2-7; D remains ambiguous. The V gene's germline CDR1 is SGHDN and CDR2 FVKESK. The CDR3 runs 17 residues. The ends were cut back, 4 bases at V and 3 bases at J, with 22 bases in the middle. The CDR3 bases are TGTGCCAGCAGCCCCCCTGGGATTTCAGATAGAAACTACGAGCAGTACTTC. This encodes CASSPPGISDRNYEQYF.

V is TRBV6-2 or TRBV6-3 and J is TRBJ2-2; perhaps TRBD2 as D (5 bases). CDR1 is MNHEY, CDR2 SVGEGT, per germline. The CDR3 is 15 residues long. The V end lost 8 bases, the J end lost 3 bases, and 16 bases lay between the germline ends. The CDR3 DNA is TGTGCCAGCCAGAGGATAGCGAGGGACACCGGGGAGCTGTTTTTT. Encoded protein: CASQRIARDTGELFF.

This rearrangement joins TRBV20-1 to TRBJ2-3, with 7 bases that match TRBD2. The V gene end was trimmed by 8 bases and the J gene end by 2 bases; junction bases not matched to a gene: 13. The length of the CDR3 is 15 residues. Germline values: CDR1 DFQATT, CDR2 SNEGSKA (reference sequence). Written as DNA, the CDR3 is TGCAGTCTGTCGGTCAACGGGAGGCACACAGATACGCAGTATTTT. Translating gives CSLSVNGRHTDTQYF.

The chain carries TRBV12-3 or TRBV12-4 and TRBJ1-1, with 8 bases that match TRBD1. The CDR3 sequence is 13 residues long. V was clipped by 6 bases and J by 5 bases; unmatched bases: 5. Here the CDR3 reads CASSPTGVTEAFF. The CDR3 DNA sequence: TGTGCCAGCAGCCCGACAGGGGTGACTGAAGCTTTCTTT.

V is TRBV28 and J is TRBJ2-7; D possibly corresponds to TRBD1 (6 bases). Looked up from germline, CDR1 is MDHEN and CDR2 is SYDVKM. V lost 6 bases and J lost 4, with 31 bases in between. This CDR3 is built from 19 residues. The CDR3 DNA follows: TGTGCCAGCAGCCGGCCCCCAACCCCCGACAGGTCAACCTATTACGAGCAGTACTTC. The encoded protein is CASSRPPTPDRSTYYEQYF.

This clonotype was counted a few times. This chain connects TRBV24-1 to TRBJ2-1, with D hard to call. V lost 3 bases, J lost 8 bases, and 10 bases lay in between. This CDR3 has 13 amino acids. Germline V gives CDR1 KGHDR, CDR2 SFDVKD. The CDR3 nucleotides are TGTGCCACCAGTGATATAGCAAGCGATGAGCAGTTCTTC. Translated: CATSDIASDEQFF.

The chain links TRBV20-1 to TRBJ2-3; the D is unclear. CDR1 DFQATT and CDR2 SNEGSKA come from the germline V gene (reference sequence). Trimming left V 0 bases short and J 4 bases short, with 17 bases between. The CDR3 spans 16 residues. The chain's CDR3 is CSARDLPVVVADTQYF. CDR3 coding DNA: TGCAGTGCTAGAGATCTTCCCGTTGTCGTAGCAGATACGCAGTATTTT.

J is TRBJ2-7 and V is TRBV6-5; possible D gene TRBD1, 6 bases. Between the trimmed V and J ends, which lost 2 bases and 2 bases, there was a span of 10 bases. The CDR3 extends over 14 amino acids. Germline-derived CDR1 and CDR2 are MNHEY and SVGAGI. This chain's CDR3 is CASSYGDNAYEQYF. In DNA, the CDR3 is TGTGCCAGCAGTTACGGGGACAATGCCTACGAGCAGTACTTC.

This rearrangement joins TRBV11-3 to TRBJ2-1; TRBD2 agrees at 10 bases. Germline trimming cut 3 bases from V and 0 bases from J; bases unmatched to any gene: 14. CDR1 and CDR2 (germline): SGHNT, YENEEA. This CDR3 spans 20 amino acids. The CDR3 DNA reads as TGTGCCAGCAGCTTTGAGCCGGGACTAGCGCCGTTTCTCTCCTACAATGAGCAGTTCTTC. Encoded protein: CASSFEPGLAPFLSYNEQFF.

The chain employs TRBV7-1 and TRBJ2-1; TRBD1 matches at 7 bases. TRBV7-1 is known as an ORF, though its function is uncertain. J was trimmed by 10 bases and V by 4 bases; bases with no gene match: 1. The CDR3 covers 11 residues. CDR3 nucleotides: TGTGCCAGCAGCTGGGGACAGGAGCAGTTCTTC. Its translation is CASSWGQEQFF.